Described below is a single TCR beta chain sequence and its context. A sample-barcoded 5' primer and a J-beta primer mix were used in a second PCR of about 7 to 11 cycles. TCRdb reprocessed the 5' RACE reads via MiXCR and lists one record per CDR3 protein. The repertoire holds over 450,000 distinct CDR3 sequences, with nearly 25% as singletons. These data are taken from a study of blood T cells in healthy people across ages. This CDR3 spans 14 amino acids. Between the trimmed V and J ends, which lost 3 bases and 3 bases, there was a span of 12 bases. Looked up from germline, CDR1 is LGHDT and CDR2 is YNNKEL (reference sequence). This sample also appeared in a second study, on T cells of mothers and their children.

Sequenced material: blood. The receptor was isolated from a boy younger than 18 in good health. The chain employs TRBV3-1 and TRBJ2-7, with a tentative D call TRBD1 (6 bases). The CDR3 spells CASSQTDRNYEQYF. The CDR3 region has the DNA TGTGCCAGCAGCCAGACGGACAGAAACTACGAGCAGTACTTC.